These 2 T cell receptor beta chains were sequenced from one sample in a study of blood T cell repertoires in COVID-19. Libraries were prepared by immunoSEQ multiplex PCR; TCRdb keeps only in-frame clonotypes and omits some of them. The sample lists 200,000 to 250,000 clones; about 81% were seen once. Material for sequencing was PBMCs or T cells enriched from blood (not recorded which). These TCRs come from a man aged 35 to 55 who had recovered from COVID-19.

The chain carries TRBV2 and TRBJ1-2; maybe TRBD1 (5 bases). Between the trimmed V and J ends, which lost 4 bases and 5 bases, there was a span of 11 bases. The CDR3 extends over 13 amino acids. The germline gives CDR1 SNHLY, CDR2 FYNNEI. In DNA form, the CDR3 reads TGTGCCAGCAGTGCCGGCAGGGCTTATGGCTACACCTTC. Protein: CASSAGRAYGYTF.

The V gene is TRBV29-1, the J gene TRBJ1-2; maybe TRBD1 (6 bases). The ends were cut back, 6 bases at V and 4 bases at J, with 21 bases in the middle. Germline CDR1 is SQVTM and CDR2 is ANQGSEA. The CDR3 is 15 amino acids. The DNA of the CDR3 is TGCAGCGTCGCTAGGGGGTTTGGCGGAAGCTATGGCTACACCTTC. It codes for CSVARGFGGSYGYTF.